This TCR beta chain was sequenced in a study of OX40 agonist ivuxolimab in advanced cancers. Study details: Dose-escalation cases comprised hepatocellular carcinoma, melanoma, renal cell or head and neck cancer. A history of anti-PD-1, anti-PD-L1 or anti-CTLA-4 therapy was acceptable, and roughly 40% had some.

Germline lookup yields CDR1 LNHNV and CDR2 YYDKDF (reference sequence). CDR3 length: 18 amino acids. Trimming cost V 5 bases and J 0 bases, with 22 bases left between them. Samples were taken at baseline and on day 1 of cycles 4 and 7. Only in-frame clones appear in the TCRdb table, and some are missing; sequencing was by immunoSEQ multiplex PCR. The sample holds approximately 82,000 clones; more than 80% are singletons and the top ten take more than 2%. The sample here was CD4+ or CD8+ T cells sorted from blood, taken in a trial of the OX40 agonist ivuxolimab. This chain uses TRBV15 with TRBJ1-2; D gene uncertain. This TCR derives from an adult with an advanced solid tumor such as melanoma, head and neck, liver or kidney cancer. CDR3 region: CATSAHRTATVANYGYTF. Written as DNA, the CDR3 is TGTGCCACCAGCGCTCACCGTACGGCCACTGTCGCTAACTATGGCTACACCTTC.